The entry below describes one T cell receptor beta chain. As yet, its antigen is unknown. The data belong to a study of cytomegalovirus exposure and HLA in healthy donors. Overall study: Within an early data release were about 85 million unique TCRs drawn from HLA-typed donors.

Germline CDR1 is SGDLS and CDR2 is YYNGEE. Trimming removed 4 bases from V and 4 bases from J, with 17 bases in between. CDR3 length equals 15 residues. General study results and limits: Across HLA loci, a later analysis found differing TCR association rates, with DRB1 most and HLA-C fewest. More than 15,000 TCR beta sequences were associated with HLA alleles at 0.05 false discovery rate in a later analysis. High sensitivity and specificity were reportedly achieved when the classifier diagnosed cytomegalovirus status.

The study ran its PCR with 60 Vbeta and 13 Jbeta primers. Here immunoSEQ multiplex PCR was the method, and the copy in TCRdb shows in-frame clones only, minus some. This table has some 150,000 clones, 70% to 90% appearing once. This sequence originates from a woman in her twenties or thirties in good health and CMV-seropositive. The chain links TRBV9 to TRBJ1-2; D may be TRBD1 (6 bases). Sequences were obtained from PBMCs. The CDR3, as DNA: TGTGCCAGCAGCCTCAACAGGGTTCCTACCTATGGCTACACCTTC. Translated: CASSLNRVPTYGYTF. Drawing the rest from reference TRBV9 and TRBJ1-2, the complete variable domain is DSGVTQTPKHLITATGQRVTLRCSPRSGDLSVYWYQQSLDQGLQFLIQYYNGEERAKGNILERFSAQQFPDLHSELNLSSLELGDSALYFCASSLNRVPTYGYTFGSGTRLTVV.